This T cell receptor beta chain came from a study of blood T cells in healthy people across ages (dated by TCRdb to about 2015). General notes on the study: In model experiments, template switching captured roughly one uniquely barcoded TCR beta cDNA molecule for every two T cells. The donors were split into four age groups: young (average about 15 years), middle-aged (roughly 39), aged (62) and long-lived (approximately 89). To avoid experimental bias, donors of different ages were distributed randomly across sequencing lanes. Age-related changes in TCR beta repertoire diversity were measured in the study by deep sequencing normalized with unique cDNA molecular identifiers. For two donors (one aged 18 to 30 and one aged 80 or older), the study analyzed two additional independent replicas of 1 million unique cDNA reads from the same blood draw.

Donors were roughly 40 systemically healthy Caucasian individuals from Russia aged 6 to 90 years. Each donor gave around 9.8 milliliters of peripheral blood, collected into EDTA-treated Vacutainer tubes. PBMCs were isolated by Ficoll-Paque density-gradient centrifugation, with at least 6 million obtained per sample. Trizol reagent was used to extract total RNA from PBMCs, with at least 5.5 micrograms per sample. Naive CD45RAhigh/CD27high T cell percentages were measured by flow cytometry on a PBMC aliquot from every donor. From V the trimming removes 5 bases and from J it removes 15 bases, while the gene matches leave 7 bases of the junction unaccounted for. CDR1 and CDR2 were assigned from the germline V gene as MNHEY and SVGAGI. Taken from cysteine to phenylalanine, the CDR3 has 12 residues. This entry keeps only the CDR3 DNA: 36 bases, framed from base 1. The library was produced with 5' RACE. Sequencing was carried out with an Illumina HiSeq 2500. A second about 7 to 11 cycle PCR used a sample-barcoded 5' primer and a J-beta primer mix. A unique molecular identifier was introduced onto each TCR beta cDNA molecule by a template-switch 5' adaptor carrying 12 random nucleotides. Each sample yielded at least 3 million CDR3-containing paired-end reads. First-strand cDNA synthesis was performed from all RNA using the Mint cDNA synthesis kit, with priming by a TRBC-specific oligonucleotide. All cDNA was treated with uracil-DNA glycosylase and then went through a first 18-cycle PCR with the universal primers M1SS and BC2_uni_R. The paper's processing steps were these. Normalization of each sample was performed by random selection of 1 million high-quality reads, each carrying a distinct molecular identifier. Instead of being binned into consensus sequences, reads that shared molecular identifiers were thrown out. MiTCR, run with a Q25 quality threshold and the strictest error-elimination algorithm, handled CDR3 identification, clonotype clustering and error correction. A nonparametric unseen species model with Euler transformation was used to estimate lower-bound total TCR beta diversity. TCRdb trimmed public reads at Q25 via fastp, called clones via MiXCR and kept in-frame beta chains. Each entry merges the rows of one CDR3 protein and shows their most common DNA and genes. TCRdb's processing, not the authors' own work, is the source of the V and J calls. This sample is represented by roughly 2 million distinct CDR3 sequences; roughly 49% of them were singletons. Jointly, the top ten make up over 2% of the sample.

As for this clonotype: The antigen this receptor binds is unknown. No much larger clonotype is one base removed from it; base qualities were not supplied.

Results and caveats for the whole study, not just this receptor: The CMV infection status of donors was not known, potentially confounding age-related changes in expanded clonotypes. Estimates of total diversity based on one million sequenced T cells were considered lower bounds and underestimates. Because profiling used bulk unsorted PBMCs, naive and antigen-experienced compartments could not be compared conclusively. As age increased, observed TCR beta diversity per million T cells dropped in a roughly linear way, and a significant reduction was already evident by age 40. The long-lived group showed more naive CD4+ T cells, fewer expanded clones and increased TCR diversity than the aged group, suggesting age selection. There was a strong correlation between observed TCR beta diversity and the percentage of naive T cells measured by flow cytometry.

Recombination joined TRBV6-5 with TRBJ2-1, with 10 middle bases fitting TRBD2. The sequence was collected from a woman aged 40 to 49 in good health. The specimen was blood. The DNA reads as follows: TGTGCCAGCAGTGCTAGCGGGGGCGCGGCGTTCTTC. Translated, it gives CASSASGGAAFF.